The rows below give T cell receptor beta chains drawn from one sample of a study of CD8 T cells in Susac syndrome. TCRdb redid the calling of the immunoSEQ multiplex PCR reads with MiXCR, one entry per CDR3 protein. This sample has about 160,000 distinct CDR3 sequences; roughly 95% occur once, and the top ten carry almost 0.095%. The sequencing sample was made of CD4+ T cells from PBMCs. Receptor source: a human donor with multiple sclerosis. CDR3s include the opening cysteine and the closing phenylalanine or tryptophan. D genes are given only for firm matches. A clone size is listed for some rows: how often the clone was seen (once, few, many), or a class if it is expanded.

size,D,J,V,length,DNA,CDR3
.,.,TRBJ2-3,TRBV3-1,13,TGTGCCAGCAGCCCGTGGACCACAGATACGCAGTATTTT,CASSPWTTDTQYF
.,.,TRBJ1-2,TRBV24-1,12,TGTGCCACCAGTGACCAACGTTATGGCTACACCTTC,CATSDQRYGYTF
.,.,TRBJ2-1,TRBV27,13,TGTGCCAGCAGTTCACTAGTGGGGAATGAGCAGTTCTTC,CASSSLVGNEQFF
.,.,TRBJ1-1,TRBV6-4,11,TGTGCCAGCAGTGTGCTCACTGAAGCTTTCTTT,CASSVLTEAFF
.,.,TRBJ2-2,TRBV6-4,13,TGTGCCAGCAGTGACCAGCAGGCCGGGGAGCTGTTTTTT,CASSDQQAGELFF
.,.,TRBJ2-5,TRBV20-1,15,TGCAGTGCTAGAGTTCCCCGGAGGGCTGGGGAGACCCAGTACTTC,CSARVPRRAGETQYF
.,.,TRBJ1-2,TRBV2,13,TGTGCCAGCAGTGAAAACAGCAACTATGGCTACACCTTC,CASSENSNYGYTF
.,.,TRBJ2-3,TRBV29-1,14,TGCAGCTCCAGTTGGGGTCCCGGCGCAGATACGCAGTATTTT,CSSSWGPGADTQYF
.,.,TRBJ2-1,TRBV29-1,13,TGCAGCGCCGCCTTGGACGGGCTCAATGAGCAGTTCTTC,CSAALDGLNEQFF
.,.,TRBJ2-1,TRBV19,16,TGTGCCAGTAGTATCCCGAGACAGTCTTCCTACAATGAGCAGTTCTTC,CASSIPRQSSYNEQFF
once,.,TRBJ2-1,TRBV30,13,TGTGCCTGGAGTGTAGGTAGGGAGGATGAGCAGTTCTTC,CAWSVGREDEQFF
.,.,TRBJ2-5,TRBV28,13,TGTGCCAGCAGTTTCACGGGGATGGAGACCCAGTACTTC,CASSFTGMETQYF
.,.,TRBJ2-7,TRBV29-1,14,TGCAGCGCCTACTCCGGGACACTTTCCTACGAGCAGTACTTC,CSAYSGTLSYEQYF
few,.,TRBJ2-2,TRBV30,13,TGTGCCTGGAGTGTTGGTGGGGGAGGGGAGCTGTTTTTT,CAWSVGGGGELFF
once,TRBD1,TRBJ2-4,TRBV6-2/TRBV6-3,13,TGTGCCAGCAGTTTAGACAGGGCCAACATTCAGTACTTC,CASSLDRANIQYF
.,TRBD2,TRBJ2-5,TRBV28,15,TGTGCCAGCAGCTCCCCGGGGGGAGGGCGAGAGACCCAGTACTTC,CASSSPGGGRETQYF
.,TRBD1,TRBJ1-6,TRBV3-1,14,TGTGCCAGCAGCCGTACCGGGACAGATTCACCCCTCCACTTT,CASSRTGTDSPLHF
few,.,TRBJ2-5,TRBV2,11,TGTGCCAGCAGTGGTTACGAGACCCAGTACTTC,CASSGYETQYF
.,TRBD1,TRBJ1-2,TRBV30,13,TGTGCCTGGGTTTCCGACAGGGGTGAAGGCTACACCTTC,CAWVSDRGEGYTF
.,TRBD2,TRBJ2-5,TRBV12-5,18,TGTGCTAGTGGTTTGGCCATGACTAGCGGGAGCGTCGGGGAGACCCAGTACTTC,CASGLAMTSGSVGETQYF
.,.,TRBJ1-2,TRBV30,10,TGTGCCTGGAGTGGATATGGCTACACCTTC,CAWSGYGYTF
.,.,TRBJ2-3,TRBV2,14,TGTGCCAGTACTTTTTCCGGGGGCACAGATACGCAGTATTTT,CASTFSGGTDTQYF
.,.,TRBJ2-7,TRBV6-1,12,TGTGCCAGCAAAGAGACAGCCTACGAGCAGTACTTC,CASKETAYEQYF